This TCR beta chain was captured in a study of OX40 agonist ivuxolimab in advanced cancers. For the study at large: People in dose escalation had one of these cancers: hepatocellular carcinoma, melanoma, renal cell or head and neck cancer.

The V gene's germline CDR1 is MNHEY and CDR2 SMNVEV (reference sequence). This CDR3 region has 18 residues. The V gene lost 2 bases and the J gene lost 4 bases, with 23 bases spanning the gap. Data came from immunoSEQ multiplex PCR; TCRdb stores just in-frame clones and leaves some out. The table has approximately 90,000 clones, about 88% seen once; the top ten hold approximately 0.26%. Autoimmune disease history or systemic immunosuppression led to patients being barred. The V gene is TRBV27, the J gene TRBJ1-2; D gene uncertain. This specimen consisted of CD4+ or CD8+ T cells sorted from blood, obtained in a trial of the OX40 agonist ivuxolimab. This receptor was obtained from an adult with an advanced solid tumor such as melanoma, head and neck, liver or kidney cancer. The CDR3, as DNA: TGTGCCAGCAGTTTAGATTATGTGCAGGCCCGGAAGTTCTATGGCTACACCTTC. Amino acid sequence: CASSLDYVQARKFYGYTF.